The sequence of this T cell receptor beta chain was determined in a study of long-term antiretroviral therapy in people with HIV. General study points: Patients on ART gained diversity, which nonetheless stayed below transplant donor controls. Clonal expansions arising prior to ART prevailed in the repertoire at every time point. The ART regimens used between about 2003 and 2018 may be less effective than current ones.

Turning to this clone: Antigen specificity is unknown.

With survey level as its setting, the immunoSEQ assay was v3.0. Clones were read by immunoSEQ multiplex PCR, and TCRdb kept only the in-frame ones, dropping some. The table has approximately 22,000 clones, approximately 80% seen once; the top ten hold 3.4%. The germline CDR1 and CDR2 sequences are SGDLS and YYNGEE. The CDR3 consists of 15 residues. Trimming at V came to 1 base and at J to 5 bases, leaving 7 bases not matched to a gene. The genes are TRBV9 and TRBJ2-3, with 7 nucleotides matching TRBD2. The sequence came from a woman between 50 and 59 years old with HIV. The specimen was unsorted PBMCs, collected 1.9 years after starting antiretroviral therapy. The CDR3: CASSVTAGVKDTQYF. CDR3 sequence (DNA): TGTGCCAGCAGCGTAACTGCGGGGGTAAAAGATACGCAGTATTTT.